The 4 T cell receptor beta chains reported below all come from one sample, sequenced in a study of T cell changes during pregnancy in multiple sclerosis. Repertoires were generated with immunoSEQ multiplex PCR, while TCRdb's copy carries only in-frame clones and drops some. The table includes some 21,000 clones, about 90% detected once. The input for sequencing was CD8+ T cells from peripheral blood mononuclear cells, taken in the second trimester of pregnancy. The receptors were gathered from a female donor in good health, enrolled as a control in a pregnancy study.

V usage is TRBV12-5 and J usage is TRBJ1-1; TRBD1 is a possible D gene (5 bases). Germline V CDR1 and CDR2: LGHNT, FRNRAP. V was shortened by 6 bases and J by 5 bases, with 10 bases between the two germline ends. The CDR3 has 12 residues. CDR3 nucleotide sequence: TGTGCTAGTGGGGAGGGGAGAACTGAAGCTTTCTTT. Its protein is CASGEGRTEAFF.

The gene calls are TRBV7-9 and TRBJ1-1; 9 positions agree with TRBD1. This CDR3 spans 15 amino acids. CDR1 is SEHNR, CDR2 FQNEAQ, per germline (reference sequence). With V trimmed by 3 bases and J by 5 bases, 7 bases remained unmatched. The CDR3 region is CASSFKDRGVTEAFF. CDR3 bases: TGTGCCAGCAGCTTTAAAGACAGGGGGGTAACTGAAGCTTTCTTT.

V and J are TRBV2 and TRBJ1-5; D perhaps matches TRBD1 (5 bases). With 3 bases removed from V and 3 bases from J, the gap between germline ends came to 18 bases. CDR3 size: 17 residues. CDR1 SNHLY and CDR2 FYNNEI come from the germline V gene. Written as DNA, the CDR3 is TGTGCCAGCAGTGACCCGGGAGTCTCAGGGATCAATCAGCCCCAGCATTTT. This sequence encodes CASSDPGVSGINQPQHF.

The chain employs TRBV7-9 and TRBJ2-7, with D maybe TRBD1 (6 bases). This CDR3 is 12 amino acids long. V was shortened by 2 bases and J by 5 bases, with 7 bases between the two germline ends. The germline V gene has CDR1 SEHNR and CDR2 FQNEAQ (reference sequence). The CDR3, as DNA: TGTGCCAGCAGCTTATACAGGGACGAGCAGTACTTC. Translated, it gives CASSLYRDEQYF.